A single sample is the source of the 3 T cell receptor beta chains below, sequenced in a study of tumor-infiltrating lymphocytes in localized non-small cell lung cancer. Data came from immunoSEQ multiplex PCR; TCRdb stores just in-frame clones and leaves some out. The table has some 15,000 clones, over 75% seen once; the top ten hold over 3.5%. The material sequenced was uninvolved lung tissue not adjacent to the tumor. The source is a human donor with non-small cell lung cancer.

The chain links TRBV28 to TRBJ1-5, with 11 bases matching TRBD1. Germline V gene data show CDR1 as MDHEN and CDR2 as SYDVKM. With 3 bases clipped from V and 3 bases from J, the junction kept 10 bases outside the gene matches. This CDR3 spans 18 amino acids. CDR3 nucleotides: TGTGCCAGCAGTTTCGGGCGGACAGGGGGCAATGACAATCAGCCCCAGCATTTT. It encodes CASSFGRTGGNDNQPQHF.

The gene calls are TRBV28 and TRBJ1-2; perhaps TRBD1 as D (5 bases). The V end lost 6 bases, the J end lost 2 bases, and 16 bases lay between the germline ends. Germline CDR1 reads MDHEN; CDR2 reads SYDVKM. This CDR3 region has 15 residues. In nucleotides, the CDR3 is TGTGCCAGCAGACTTATGTGGGGGGGGAACTATGGCTACACCTTC. Translating gives CASRLMWGGNYGYTF.

This clone was seen only once. The rearrangement uses TRBV2 and TRBJ1-1; maybe TRBD1 (6 bases). The CDR3 is 12 amino acids. Germline V CDR1 and CDR2: SNHLY, FYNNEI. V lost 5 bases and J lost 6, with 10 bases in between. CDR3 amino acids: CASSLQGAEAFF. CDR3 nucleotides: TGTGCCAGCAGTTTACAGGGTGCTGAAGCTTTCTTT.